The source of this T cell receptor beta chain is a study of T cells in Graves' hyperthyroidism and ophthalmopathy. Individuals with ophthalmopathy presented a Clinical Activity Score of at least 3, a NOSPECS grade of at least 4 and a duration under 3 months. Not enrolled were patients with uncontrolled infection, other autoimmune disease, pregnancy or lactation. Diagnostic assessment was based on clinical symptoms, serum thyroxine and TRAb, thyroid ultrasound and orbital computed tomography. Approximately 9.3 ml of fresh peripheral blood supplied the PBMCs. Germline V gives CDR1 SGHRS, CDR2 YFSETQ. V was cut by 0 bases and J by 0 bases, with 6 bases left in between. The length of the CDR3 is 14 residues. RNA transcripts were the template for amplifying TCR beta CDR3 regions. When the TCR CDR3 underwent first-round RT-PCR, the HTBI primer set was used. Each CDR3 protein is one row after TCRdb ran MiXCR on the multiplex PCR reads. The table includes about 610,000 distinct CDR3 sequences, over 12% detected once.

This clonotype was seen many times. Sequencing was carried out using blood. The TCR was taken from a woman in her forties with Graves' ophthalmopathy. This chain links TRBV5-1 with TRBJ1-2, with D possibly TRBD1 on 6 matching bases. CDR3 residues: CASSLGDTNYGYTF. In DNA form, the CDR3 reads TGCGCCAGCAGCTTGGGGGACACTAACTATGGCTACACCTTC.